This T cell receptor beta chain is drawn from a study of shared clonotypes between healthy human individuals. The protocol was immunoSEQ multiplex PCR, while the TCRdb copy is restricted to in-frame clones and leaves out a portion. The table has about 2.2 million clones, more than 85% seen once. Naive CD8 cells comprised CD45RO-negative, CCR7-positively selected cells, excluding terminally differentiated effector memory CD45RA+ cells. Between the trimmed V and J ends, which lost 5 bases and 4 bases, there was a span of 18 bases. From germline, CDR1 is MDHEN and CDR2 SYDVKM. The CDR3 is made up of 15 amino acids.

This chain uses TRBV28 with TRBJ2-7; D perhaps matches TRBD1 (6 bases). This TCR came from a man younger than 30 in good health. Some clones in this sample may be carry-over from other donors' samples. Sample: naive CD8+ T cells from PBMCs. This CDR3 reads CASSAPRDIKYEQYF. CDR3 bases: TGTGCCAGCAGTGCCCCCCGGGACATAAAATACGAGCAGTACTTC. The whole variable domain, filled in from reference TRBV28 and TRBJ2-7, reads DVKVTQSSRYLVKRTGEKVFLECVQDMDHENMFWYRQDPGLGLRLIYFSYDVKMKEKGDIPEGYSVSREKKERFSLILESASTNQTSMYLCASSAPRDIKYEQYFGPGTRLTVT.